The rows below give T cell receptor beta chains drawn from one sample of a study of blood T cell repertoires in COVID-19. Profiling relied on immunoSEQ multiplex PCR, and the TCRdb table lists in-frame clones only, not all of them. The table records 250,000 to 300,000 clones, roughly nine tenths of them present only once. The material sequenced was peripheral blood. The receptors here all came from a woman aged 25-40 years with COVID-19, enrolled during active disease. Both conserved end residues are part of each CDR3. The D gene is left open where the match is weak. Rows give clone size only sometimes, using once, few, many, or a class for an expanded clone.

V gene: TRBV15; J gene: TRBJ1-3; D gene: NA; clone size: NA; CDR3 DNA: TGTGCCACCAGCAGAGATTTAGGAGCTGGAAACACCATATATTTT; CDR3 protein: CATSRDLGAGNTIYF
V gene: TRBV6-5; J gene: TRBJ1-1; D gene: TRBD1; clone size: NA; CDR3 DNA: TGTGCCAGCAGTTACTCAGGGGGCTCTGACACTGAAGCTTTCTTT; CDR3 protein: CASSYSGGSDTEAFF
V gene: TRBV3-1/TRBV3-2; J gene: TRBJ2-7; D gene: TRBD2; clone size: NA; CDR3 DNA: TGTGCCAGCAGCCCCTCTGACACTAGCGGGGGTGCCTACGAGCAGTACTTC; CDR3 protein: CASSPSDTSGGAYEQYF
V gene: TRBV3-1/TRBV3-2; J gene: TRBJ2-4; D gene: TRBD2; clone size: once; CDR3 DNA: TGTGCCAGCAGCCAGGGGGGGGGAATAAGGAAAAACATTCAGTACTTC; CDR3 protein: CASSQGGGIRKNIQYF
V gene: TRBV6-1; J gene: TRBJ2-1; D gene: NA; clone size: once; CDR3 DNA: TGTGCCAGCAGTGAAAGAGATGAGAAGGAGCAGTTCTTC; CDR3 protein: CASSERDEKEQFF
V gene: TRBV5-1; J gene: TRBJ2-3; D gene: NA; clone size: NA; CDR3 DNA: TGCGCCAGCAGCTTGGCGATGGGTCCGGGGACGCAGTATTTT; CDR3 protein: CASSLAMGPGTQYF
V gene: TRBV3-1/TRBV3-2; J gene: TRBJ1-2; D gene: NA; clone size: NA; CDR3 DNA: TGTGCCAGCAGCGCGAGGGGGTTAGGGTATGGCTACACCTTC; CDR3 protein: CASSARGLGYGYTF
V gene: TRBV4-1; J gene: TRBJ2-2; D gene: NA; clone size: few; CDR3 DNA: TGCGCCAGCAGTCCTCAGGGGACCGGGGAGCTGTTTTTT; CDR3 protein: CASSPQGTGELFF
V gene: TRBV29-1; J gene: TRBJ2-7; D gene: NA; clone size: NA; CDR3 DNA: TGCAGCGTTGAAGGGCAAAACCAATATTTGAAGTACTTC; CDR3 protein: CSVEGQNQYLKYF
V gene: TRBV5-4; J gene: TRBJ2-7; D gene: NA; clone size: NA; CDR3 DNA: TGTGCCAGCAGCACCCGGGACTCCTACGAGCAGTACTTC; CDR3 protein: CASSTRDSYEQYF
V gene: TRBV2; J gene: TRBJ1-2; D gene: TRBD1; clone size: NA; CDR3 DNA: TGTGCCAGCCAAACAGGGACAGCTAACTATGGCTACACCTTC; CDR3 protein: CASQTGTANYGYTF
V gene: TRBV29-1; J gene: TRBJ2-7; D gene: TRBD1; clone size: NA; CDR3 DNA: TGCAGCGCCGGGACAGGGGACGAGCAGTACTTC; CDR3 protein: CSAGTGDEQYF
V gene: TRBV7-2; J gene: TRBJ1-6; D gene: NA; clone size: NA; CDR3 DNA: TGTGCCAGCAGCTTTTCGGGGGACCATAATTCACCCCTCCACTTT; CDR3 protein: CASSFSGDHNSPLHF
V gene: TRBV5-1; J gene: TRBJ2-1; D gene: TRBD2; clone size: NA; CDR3 DNA: TGCGCCAGCAGCTTGGCCGTTGTAGCGGGGGGGCCGGGTGAGCAGTTCTTC; CDR3 protein: CASSLAVVAGGPGEQFF
V gene: TRBV28; J gene: TRBJ1-1; D gene: NA; clone size: NA; CDR3 DNA: TGTGCCAGCAGTTCACTAACTACGACGGTCCCGAACACTGAAGCTTTCTTT; CDR3 protein: CASSSLTTTVPNTEAFF
V gene: TRBV20-1; J gene: TRBJ2-4; D gene: NA; clone size: NA; CDR3 DNA: TGCAGTGCTAGTGAGGGGGGGCAAAACATTCAGTACTTC; CDR3 protein: CSASEGGQNIQYF
V gene: TRBV19; J gene: TRBJ2-7; D gene: TRBD2; clone size: NA; CDR3 DNA: TGTGCCAGTAGTCTCGGACTAGCGGGGGCCTACGAGCAGTACTTC; CDR3 protein: CASSLGLAGAYEQYF
V gene: TRBV7-2; J gene: TRBJ1-1; D gene: TRBD1; clone size: few; CDR3 DNA: TGTGCCAGCAGCGCGGACAGGGGGCAATTTTTCAGCACTGAAGCTTTCTTT; CDR3 protein: CASSADRGQFFSTEAFF
V gene: TRBV4-2; J gene: TRBJ2-5; D gene: NA; clone size: NA; CDR3 DNA: TGTGCCAGCAGCCAAGATCTCCGGGGGGAGACCCAGTACTTC; CDR3 protein: CASSQDLRGETQYF